The rows below give T cell receptor beta chains drawn from one sample of a study of intratumoral heterogeneity in liver cancer. Sequencing was performed with immunoSEQ multiplex PCR; in TCRdb, only in-frame clones are kept and a portion is missing. The sample consists of about 20,000 clones, around 67% of them appearing once. Source: tumor-adjacent normal tissue, taken before any cancer treatment. The receptor set was obtained from a woman aged 70 to 79 with hepatocellular carcinoma. Each CDR3 is given with its conserved first and last residue. A D gene is named only where the DNA matches it firmly. Expanded clones get a size class; other rows say once, few or many, or leave the size out.

J	V	D	size	CDR3	DNA
TRBJ2-7	TRBV19	-	-	CASSVSGGGNYEQYF	TGTGCCAGTAGTGTGTCCGGAGGAGGGAACTACGAGCAGTACTTC
TRBJ2-5	TRBV21-1	-	-	CASSKDGLQGDPKLQETQYF	TGTGCCAGCAGCAAAGACGGCCTACAGGGCGACCCGAAACTACAAGAGACCCAGTACTTC
TRBJ2-1	TRBV5-1	TRBD1	-	CASSSRQGAYNEQFF	TGCGCCAGCAGCTCAAGACAGGGGGCCTACAATGAGCAGTTCTTC
TRBJ1-4	TRBV19	TRBD1	few	CASSTGTGREKLFF	TGTGCCAGTAGCACCGGGACAGGGCGTGAAAAACTGTTTTTT
TRBJ2-3	TRBV10-2	-	-	CASSFPGRDTQYF	TGCGCCAGCAGTTTTCCAGGAAGGGATACGCAGTATTTT
TRBJ1-1	TRBV30	-	-	CACGSLFTEAFF	TGTGCCTGCGGGTCCCTTTTCACTGAAGCTTTCTTT
TRBJ1-1	TRBV27	-	-	CASSLFYEGSVAFF	TGTGCCAGCAGTTTATTTTATGAGGGCTCAGTGGCTTTCTTT
TRBJ2-5	TRBV9	-	-	CASSAAEGGQETQYF	TGTGCCAGCAGCGCCGCGGAGGGGGGCCAGGAGACCCAGTACTTC
TRBJ2-1	TRBV29-1	TRBD1	-	CSVLGQGTYNEQFF	TGCAGCGTCCTAGGACAGGGAACCTACAATGAGCAGTTCTTC
TRBJ2-7	TRBV19	-	few	CASSIGRAYEQYF	TGTGCCAGTAGTATCGGGCGGGCCTACGAGCAGTACTTC
TRBJ1-5	TRBV27	-	-	CASSYQGVNQPQHF	TGTGCCAGCAGTTATCAGGGAGTCAATCAGCCCCAGCATTTT
TRBJ1-3	TRBV2	-	once	CASSEAKGYSGNTIYF	TGTGCCAGCAGTGAAGCCAAGGGGTACTCTGGAAACACCATATATTTT
TRBJ2-3	TRBV5-1	TRBD2	-	CASSLGASGRSTDTQYF	TGCGCCAGCAGCTTGGGGGCTAGCGGGAGGAGCACAGATACGCAGTATTTT